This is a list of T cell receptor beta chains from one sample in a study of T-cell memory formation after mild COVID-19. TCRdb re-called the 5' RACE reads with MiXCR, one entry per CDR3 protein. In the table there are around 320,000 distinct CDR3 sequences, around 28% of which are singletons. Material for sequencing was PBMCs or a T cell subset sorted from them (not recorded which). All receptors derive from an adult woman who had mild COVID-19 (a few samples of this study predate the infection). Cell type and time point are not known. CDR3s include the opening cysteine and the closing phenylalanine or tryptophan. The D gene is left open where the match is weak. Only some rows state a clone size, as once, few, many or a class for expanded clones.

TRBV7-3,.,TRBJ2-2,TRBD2,CASSLNSASGRGGELFF,TGTGCCAGCAGCTTAAACTCCGCTAGCGGGCGCGGCGGGGAGCTGTTTTTT
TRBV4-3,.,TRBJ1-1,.,CASSQDGFMNTEAFF,TGCGCCAGCAGCCAAGACGGCTTCATGAACACTGAAGCTTTCTTT
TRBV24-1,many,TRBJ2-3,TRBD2,CATSSPLAGELDTQYF,TGTGCCACCAGTTCCCCACTAGCGGGAGAATTAGATACGCAGTATTTT
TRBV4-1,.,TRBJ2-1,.,CASSQVGRLEQFF,TGCGCCAGCAGCCAAGTCGGCCGCCTTGAGCAGTTCTTC
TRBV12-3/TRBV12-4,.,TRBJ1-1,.,CASSLDRVSTEAFF,TGTGCCAGCAGTTTAGACAGGGTATCCACTGAAGCTTTCTTT
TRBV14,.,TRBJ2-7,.,CASSQDHWTGSYEQYF,TGTGCCAGCAGCCAAGATCATTGGACCGGTTCCTACGAGCAGTACTTC
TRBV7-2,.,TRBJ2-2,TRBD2,CASSLGSRTSGRRNTGELFF,TGTGCCAGCAGCTTAGGGTCCCGGACTAGCGGGAGGAGAAACACCGGGGAGCTGTTTTTT
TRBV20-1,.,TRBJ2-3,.,CSAPDTLTDTQYF,TGCAGTGCGCCCGATACTCTCACAGATACGCAGTATTTT
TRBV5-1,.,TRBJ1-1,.,CASSSIPGREAFF,TGCGCCAGCAGCTCGATCCCGGGAAGGGAAGCTTTCTTT
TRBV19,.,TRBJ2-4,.,CASSRPEGNIQYF,TGTGCCAGTAGTAGGCCCGAGGGAAACATTCAGTACTTC
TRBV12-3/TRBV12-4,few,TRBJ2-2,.,CASSFFRGTTTGELFF,TGTGCCAGCAGTTTCTTCCGCGGGACAACTACCGGGGAGCTGTTTTTT
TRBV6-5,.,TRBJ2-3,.,CASSYSALRIGTQYF,TGTGCCAGCAGTTACTCAGCCTTAAGGATCGGTACGCAGTATTTT
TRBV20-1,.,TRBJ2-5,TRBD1,CSARGTGRETQYF,TGCAGTGCTAGAGGGACAGGGCGCGAGACCCAGTACTTC
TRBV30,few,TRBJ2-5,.,CAWSGSLGVGGETQYF,TGTGCCTGGAGCGGCTCACTCGGGGTGGGAGGAGAGACCCAGTACTTC
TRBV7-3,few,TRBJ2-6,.,CASSPLGRDSGANVLTF,TGTGCCAGCAGCCCTCTAGGGCGGGACTCTGGGGCCAACGTCCTGACTTTC
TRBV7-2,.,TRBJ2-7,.,CASSWAGATYEQYF,TGTGCCAGCAGCTGGGCGGGCGCAACCTACGAGCAGTACTTC
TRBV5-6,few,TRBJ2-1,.,CASSLGGRDPTDEQFF,TGTGCCAGCAGCTTGGGGGGCAGGGACCCTACCGATGAGCAGTTCTTC
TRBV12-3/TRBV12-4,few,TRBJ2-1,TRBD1,CASSFVIQGENEQFF,TGTGCCAGCAGTTTCGTGATACAGGGGGAAAATGAGCAGTTCTTC
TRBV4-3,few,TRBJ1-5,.,CASSHAAGSNQPQHF,TGCGCCAGCAGCCATGCGGCCGGCAGCAATCAGCCCCAGCATTTT
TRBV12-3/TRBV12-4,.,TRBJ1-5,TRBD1,CASSLGFDRDSNQPQHF,TGTGCCAGCAGCCTTGGGTTCGACAGGGATAGCAATCAGCCCCAGCATTTT
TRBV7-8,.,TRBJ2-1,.,CASSQRGGNNEQFF,TGTGCCAGCAGCCAGAGGGGCGGCAACAATGAGCAGTTCTTC
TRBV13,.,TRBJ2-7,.,CASSLGQASYEQYF,TGTGCCAGCAGCTTAGGCCAGGCTTCCTACGAGCAGTACTTC
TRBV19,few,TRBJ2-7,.,CASSPFAGNEQYF,TGTGCCAGTAGCCCTTTTGCGGGGAACGAGCAGTACTTC
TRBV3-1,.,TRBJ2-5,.,CASSRQAGGETQYF,TGTGCCAGCAGCCGCCAGGCCGGGGGAGAGACCCAGTACTTC
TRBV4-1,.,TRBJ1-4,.,CASSQDGAGLNEKLFF,TGCGCCAGCAGCCAAGATGGAGCGGGACTTAATGAAAAACTGTTTTTT
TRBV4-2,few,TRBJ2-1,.,CASSLLSLSSYNEQFF,TGTGCCAGCAGCCTCCTTTCCCTAAGCTCCTACAATGAGCAGTTCTTC
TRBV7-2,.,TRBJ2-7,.,CASSLAPFGDEQYF,TGTGCCAGCAGCTTAGCCCCCTTCGGCGACGAGCAGTACTTC
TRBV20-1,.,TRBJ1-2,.,CSAREGSGGNGYTF,TGCAGTGCTAGAGAAGGGAGTGGGGGTAATGGCTACACCTTC
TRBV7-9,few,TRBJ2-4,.,CASTPGGGKQAKNIQYF,TGTGCCAGCACCCCCGGAGGCGGGAAACAGGCCAAAAACATTCAGTACTTC
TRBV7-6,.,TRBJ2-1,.,CASSGDSHREQFF,TGTGCCAGCAGCGGGGACTCGCATAGGGAGCAGTTCTTC
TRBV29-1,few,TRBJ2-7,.,CSVFLTTIGEQYF,TGCAGCGTTTTTTTAACCACGATCGGCGAGCAGTACTTC
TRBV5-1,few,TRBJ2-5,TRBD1,CASSQTGYPQETQYF,TGCGCCAGCAGCCAGACAGGGTACCCTCAAGAGACCCAGTACTTC
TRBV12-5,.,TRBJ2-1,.,CASGLVRGLENEQFF,TGTGCTAGTGGTTTGGTACGGGGCTTGGAAAATGAGCAGTTCTTC
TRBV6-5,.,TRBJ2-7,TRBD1,CAPADRDRDYEQYF,TGTGCCCCAGCGGATCGTGACAGGGACTACGAGCAGTACTTC
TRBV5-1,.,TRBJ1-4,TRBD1,CASSIRTGDEKLFF,TGCGCCAGCAGCATAAGGACAGGGGATGAAAAACTGTTTTTT
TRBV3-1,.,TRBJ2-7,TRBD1,CASSQDFLGTGVSYEQYF,TGTGCCAGCAGCCAAGATTTTTTGGGGACAGGGGTTTCCTACGAGCAGTACTTC
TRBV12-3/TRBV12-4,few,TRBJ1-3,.,CASSYRAFSGNTIYF,TGTGCCAGCAGTTACAGGGCCTTCTCTGGAAACACCATATATTTT
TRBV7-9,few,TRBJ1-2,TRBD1,CASTPRGLAAGYTF,TGTGCCAGCACTCCAAGGGGGCTCGCGGCCGGCTACACCTTC
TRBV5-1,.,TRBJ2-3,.,CASTTVAGSTDTQYF,TGCGCCAGCACCACGGTGGCGGGAAGCACAGATACGCAGTATTTT
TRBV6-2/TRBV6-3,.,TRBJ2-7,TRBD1,CASRKGQGSSYEQYF,TGTGCCAGCAGAAAGGGACAGGGGAGCTCCTACGAGCAGTACTTC
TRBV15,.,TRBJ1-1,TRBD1,CATGSRQGVNTEAFF,TGTGCCACCGGTTCTCGACAGGGCGTGAACACTGAAGCTTTCTTT
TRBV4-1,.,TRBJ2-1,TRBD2,CASSPSGGVYNEQFF,TGCGCCAGCAGCCCCAGCGGGGGGGTATACAATGAGCAGTTCTTC
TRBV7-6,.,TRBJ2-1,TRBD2,CASSLISSGRADEQFF,TGTGCCAGCAGCTTAATTTCTAGCGGGAGGGCCGATGAGCAGTTCTTC
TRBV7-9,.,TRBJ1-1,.,CASSLRQAYTEAFF,TGTGCCAGCAGCCTAAGACAGGCATACACTGAAGCTTTCTTT
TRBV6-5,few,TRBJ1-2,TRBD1,CASSPGQGRYTF,TGTGCCAGCAGCCCCGGACAGGGCCGCTACACCTTC
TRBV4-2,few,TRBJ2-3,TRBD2,CASTRGDTSGGAVDTQYF,TGTGCCAGCACCCGAGGGGATACTAGCGGGGGGGCCGTAGATACGCAGTATTTT
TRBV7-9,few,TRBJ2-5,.,CAIRKVQETQYF,TGTGCCATCCGCAAGGTCCAAGAGACCCAGTACTTC
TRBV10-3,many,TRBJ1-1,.,CAISEKGQENTEAFF,TGTGCCATCAGTGAAAAGGGGCAGGAGAACACTGAAGCTTTCTTT
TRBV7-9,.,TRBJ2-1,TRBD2,CASSSTLAGVFLHEQFF,TGTGCCAGCAGCTCGACACTAGCGGGAGTCTTCCTCCATGAGCAGTTCTTC
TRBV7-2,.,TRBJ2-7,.,CASSLAGKPEQYF,TGTGCCAGCAGCTTAGCCGGGAAACCCGAGCAGTACTTC
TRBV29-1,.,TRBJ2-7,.,CSVEAGLGQYF,TGCAGCGTTGAGGCGGGCTTGGGGCAGTACTTC
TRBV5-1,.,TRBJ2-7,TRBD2,CASRAGTSGITYEQYF,TGCGCCAGCAGGGCCGGGACTAGCGGGATCACCTACGAGCAGTACTTC
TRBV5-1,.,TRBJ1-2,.,CASSTERGDGYGYTF,TGCGCCAGCAGCACCGAGAGGGGTGATGGGTATGGCTACACCTTC
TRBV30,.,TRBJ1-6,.,CAWSVVRGGALHF,TGTGCCTGGAGTGTCGTCCGAGGGGGAGCCCTCCACTTT
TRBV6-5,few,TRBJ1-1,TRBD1,CASSATGSATEAFF,TGTGCCAGCAGTGCGACAGGGTCGGCTACTGAAGCTTTCTTT
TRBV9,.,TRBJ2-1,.,CASSVGVLKTYNEQFF,TGTGCCAGCAGCGTAGGGGTACTGAAGACTTACAATGAGCAGTTCTTC
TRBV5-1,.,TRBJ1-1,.,CASSSGLLVPDEAFF,TGCGCCAGCAGCTCCGGACTCTTGGTGCCGGATGAAGCTTTCTTT
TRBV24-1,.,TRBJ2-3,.,CATSDFYNSSTDTQYF,TGTGCCACCAGTGATTTCTACAACTCTAGCACAGATACGCAGTATTTT
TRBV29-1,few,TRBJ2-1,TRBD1,CSGRTGRSSYNEQFF,TGCAGCGGTCGGACAGGGAGGTCCTCCTACAATGAGCAGTTCTTC
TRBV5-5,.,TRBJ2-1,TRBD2,CASSLVPPRGSSYNEQFF,TGTGCCAGCAGCTTGGTGCCCCCGCGGGGGAGCTCCTACAATGAGCAGTTCTTC